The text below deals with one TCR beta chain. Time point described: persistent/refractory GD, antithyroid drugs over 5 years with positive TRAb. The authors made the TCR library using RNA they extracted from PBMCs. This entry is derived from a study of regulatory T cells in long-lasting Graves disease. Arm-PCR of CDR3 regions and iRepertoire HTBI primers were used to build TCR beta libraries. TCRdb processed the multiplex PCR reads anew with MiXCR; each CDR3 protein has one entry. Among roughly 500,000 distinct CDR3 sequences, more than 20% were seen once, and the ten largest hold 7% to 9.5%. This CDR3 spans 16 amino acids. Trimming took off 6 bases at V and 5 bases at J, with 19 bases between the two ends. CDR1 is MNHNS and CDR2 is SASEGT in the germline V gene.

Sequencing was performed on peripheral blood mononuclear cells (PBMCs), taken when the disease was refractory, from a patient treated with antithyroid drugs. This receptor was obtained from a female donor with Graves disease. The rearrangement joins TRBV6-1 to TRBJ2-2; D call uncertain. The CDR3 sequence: CASSHALVGRTGELFF. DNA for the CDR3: TGTGCCAGCAGCCATGCCTTGGTAGGACGGACCGGGGAGCTGTTTTTT.